The 30 T cell receptor beta chains below come from one sample, sequenced in a study of cytomegalovirus exposure and HLA in healthy donors. The PCR made use of 60 Vbeta and 13 Jbeta primers. Sequenced by immunoSEQ multiplex PCR; TCRdb stores in-frame clones only, minus some. The table has around 190,000 clones, about 80% seen once. The sample taken for sequencing was PBMCs. These receptors came from a man aged 25-40 years in good health and CMV-seronegative.

This chain connects TRBV19 to TRBJ1-2, with 7 bases that match TRBD1. Germline V gene data show CDR1 as LNHDA and CDR2 as SQIVND (reference sequence). This CDR3 has 15 residues. V trimming: 5 bases; J trimming: 4 bases; junction bases outside the gene matches: 10. The CDR3 nucleotides are TGTGCCAGTAGTCTAACGACAGGGTCCGGCTATGGCTACACCTTC. It is translated as CASSLTTGSGYGYTF.

V is TRBV5-4 and J is TRBJ2-1, with 8 bases identical to TRBD2. V gave up 1 base and J gave up 7 bases; unmatched junction bases: 7. Germline V CDR1 and CDR2: SGHNT, YYREEE (reference sequence). The CDR3 is 15 residues long. The CDR3 loop reads CASSLIGLAVNEQFF. The CDR3 nucleotides read TGTGCCAGCAGCTTGATAGGACTAGCAGTAAATGAGCAGTTCTTC.

The chain employs TRBV28 and TRBJ1-2; TRBD1 might be the D (6 bases). The CDR3 sequence is 15 residues long. Germline values: CDR1 MDHEN, CDR2 SYDVKM. The V end was cut by 6 bases, the J end by 7 bases, with 21 bases between. The CDR3, as DNA: TGTGCCAGCAGCCCCCTACAGGGTTGGTTTAGTGGCTACACCTTC. Its protein is CASSPLQGWFSGYTF.

The gene calls are TRBV19 and TRBJ2-7; D might be TRBD2 (6 bases). Trimming removed 1 base at V and 2 bases at J, with 18 bases between. The CDR3 is 17 amino acids. The germline V gene encodes CDR1 LNHDA and CDR2 SQIVND (reference sequence). CDR3 DNA sequence: TGTGCCAGTAGTATAGTAGGGGCCAGCGGAGGGACCTACGAGCAGTACTTC. Amino acid sequence: CASSIVGASGGTYEQYF.

This clone has more than one count but fewer than ten. Distinct nucleotide sequences in the sample also encode this CDR3. The rearrangement links TRBV30 to TRBJ1-1, with TRBD1 matching 9 bases. Germline lookup yields CDR1 GTSNPN and CDR2 SVGIG (reference sequence). Trimming cost V 5 bases and J 1 base; bases outside gene matches: 2. The CDR3 loop spans 13 amino acids. The CDR3 spells CAWAGQGNTEAFF. The CDR3 nucleotides are TGTGCCTGGGCGGGACAGGGGAACACTGAAGCTTTCTTT.

The rearrangement joins TRBV7-9 to TRBJ2-1; unclear D gene. The V end lost 0 bases, the J end lost 4 bases, and 10 bases lay between the germline ends. The CDR3 loop spans 15 amino acids. The V gene's germline CDR1 is SEHNR and CDR2 FQNEAQ (reference sequence). The DNA of the CDR3 is TGTGCCAGCAGCTTAGCTGGGCAGGTGTACAATGAGCAGTTCTTC. It is translated as CASSLAGQVYNEQFF.

This clone was counted a single time. This sequence joins TRBV28 and TRBJ2-6, with TRBD1 identical over 7 bases. J was trimmed by 0 bases and V by 2 bases; bases with no gene match: 10. Germline loops: CDR1 MDHEN, CDR2 SYDVKM. The length of the CDR3 is 19 residues. CDR3 sequence: CASSLTRDRTISGANVLTF. In DNA, the CDR3 is TGTGCCAGCAGTTTAACCCGGGACAGAACAATCTCTGGGGCCAACGTCCTGACTTTC. Full variable domain (outside the CDR3, taken from reference TRBV28 and TRBJ2-6): DVKVTQSSRYLVKRTGEKVFLECVQDMDHENMFWYRQDPGLGLRLIYFSYDVKMKEKGDIPEGYSVSREKKERFSLILESASTNQTSMYLCASSLTRDRTISGANVLTFGAGSRLTVL.

The chain recombines TRBV2 with TRBJ1-5, with 9 positions matching TRBD1. CDR3 length: 14 residues. The J segment lost 6 bases and the V segment lost 8 bases, leaving 8 bases of the junction unmatched. Germline CDR1 is SNHLY and CDR2 is FYNNEI. CDR3 amino acids: CASAGQGGAQPQHF. The CDR3, as DNA: TGTGCCAGCGCGGGACAGGGTGGAGCTCAGCCCCAGCATTTT.

The chain couples TRBV6-5 to TRBJ1-6; 7 bases are shared with TRBD1. Germline-derived CDR1 and CDR2 are MNHEY and SVGAGI. The CDR3 is made up of 15 amino acids. The V gene end was trimmed by 0 bases and the J gene end by 10 bases; junction bases not matched to a gene: 6. The CDR3 protein is CASSYSSTGVSPLHF. DNA for the CDR3: TGTGCCAGCAGTTACTCGAGTACAGGGGTCTCACCCCTCCACTTT.

This chain uses TRBV27 with TRBJ1-2; 8 nucleotides agree with TRBD1. In germline, CDR1 is MNHEY, CDR2 SMNVEV (reference sequence). The CDR3 extends over 15 amino acids. The V gene end was trimmed by 1 base and the J gene end by 3 bases; junction bases not matched to a gene: 4. Here the CDR3 reads CASSLLAGGDYGYTF. CDR3 DNA sequence: TGTGCCAGCAGTTTATTGGCAGGGGGCGACTATGGCTACACCTTC.

The chain combines TRBV5-6 with TRBJ2-2; D is unresolved. Germline CDR1 is SGHDT and CDR2 is YYEEEE. This CDR3 has 15 residues. V gave up 1 base and J gave up 1 base, with 8 bases separating them. The CDR3, as DNA: TGTGCCAGCAGCTTGATCGGAGAGAACACCGGGGAGCTGTTTTTT. This translates into CASSLIGENTGELFF.

This clone was found a few times. This sequence joins TRBV28 and TRBJ2-2; 8 bases match TRBD2. The CDR3 is 16 amino acids. V shed 5 bases, J shed 6 bases, and the junction held 11 bases outside the gene matches. CDR1 MDHEN and CDR2 SYDVKM come from the germline V gene. The CDR3 loop is CASSPSGRGGSGELFF. The CDR3 bases are TGTGCCAGCAGTCCTTCGGGACGGGGGGGATCCGGGGAGCTGTTTTTT.

This chain connects TRBV18 to TRBJ1-1, with D unresolved. Germline V lookup: CDR1 KGHSH, CDR2 LQKENI. The CDR3 consists of 14 residues. Trimming removed 5 bases at V and 3 bases at J, with 13 bases between. Here the CDR3 DNA reads TGTGCCAGCTCAGAAGAAGTAGTTGACACTGAAGCTTTCTTT. Protein product: CASSEEVVDTEAFF.

The J gene is TRBJ2-5, the V gene TRBV2; D possibly corresponds to TRBD2 (5 bases). Germline V lookup: CDR1 SNHLY, CDR2 FYNNEI. The CDR3 totals 15 residues. The V gene lost 5 bases and the J gene lost 0 bases, with 13 bases spanning the gap. The CDR3 reads CASSLLALYQETQYF. DNA for the CDR3: TGTGCCAGCAGTCTCTTAGCGTTGTACCAAGAGACCCAGTACTTC. Full variable domain (rest looked up from reference TRBV2 and TRBJ2-5): EPEVTQTPSHQVTQMGQEVILRCVPISNHLYFYWYRQILGQKVEFLVSFYNNEISEKSEIFDDQFSVERPDGSNFTLKIRSTKLEDSAMYFCASSLLALYQETQYFGPGTRLLVL.

This chain uses TRBV5-4 with TRBJ2-1; TRBD2 matches at 7 bases. The CDR3 runs 16 residues. The J segment lost 0 bases and the V segment lost 4 bases, leaving 7 bases of the junction unmatched. The germline CDR1 and CDR2 sequences are SGHNT and YYREEE (reference sequence). CDR3: CASSATSVSSYNEQFF. The CDR3, as DNA: TGTGCCAGCAGCGCCACTAGCGTTAGCTCCTACAATGAGCAGTTCTTC.

The rearrangement links TRBV30 to TRBJ2-1; 13 nucleotides align to TRBD2. Germline values: CDR1 GTSNPN, CDR2 SVGIG (reference sequence). V shed 0 bases, J shed 1 base, and the junction held 12 bases outside the gene matches. This CDR3 region has 20 residues. CDR3 bases: TGTGCCTGGAGTGTATTTCTACTAGCGGGAGGGCTGGTTTCCTACAATGAGCAGTTCTTC. It translates to CAWSVFLLAGGLVSYNEQFF.

This clone has more than one count but fewer than ten. The chain has TRBV5-1 and TRBJ2-2; 11 bases are shared with TRBD1. V lost 7 bases and J lost 5; bases outside the gene matches: 7. CDR1 and CDR2 from the germline V gene are SGHRS and YFSETQ. CDR3 length: 15 residues. Here the CDR3 reads CASGRTGGTTGELFF. CDR3 bases: TGCGCCAGCGGGAGGACAGGGGGCACTACCGGGGAGCTGTTTTTT.

This chain links TRBV9 with TRBJ1-1; D unresolved. Germline assignment: CDR1 SGDLS and CDR2 YYNGEE. The V end was cut by 0 bases, the J end by 4 bases, with 10 bases between. There are 14 residues in the CDR3. The CDR3 sequence is CASSVGGLVTEAFF. CDR3 DNA: TGTGCCAGCAGCGTAGGAGGGCTGGTCACTGAAGCTTTCTTT.

The CDR3 DNA follows: TGTGCCAGCAGCGTAGGGGGTAGCGGGGGGCTTCTATCCTACAATGAGCAGTTCTTC. Its translation: CASSVGGSGGLLSYNEQFF. This chain uses TRBV9 with TRBJ2-1; 10 bases line up with TRBD2. CDR1 and CDR2 from the germline V gene are SGDLS and YYNGEE. The CDR3 is made up of 19 amino acids. V dropped 0 bases and J dropped 1; count of bases not matched to a gene: 10.

The V gene is TRBV28, the J gene TRBJ2-7; maybe TRBD1 (5 bases). Per the germline V gene, CDR1 is MDHEN and CDR2 is SYDVKM. V was pared by 6 bases and J by 2 bases, with 14 bases between. The CDR3 has 14 amino acids. CDR3 in DNA: TGTGCCAGCAGACCGGCAGGGCCAACCTACGAGCAGTACTTC. As protein: CASRPAGPTYEQYF.

CDR3 nucleotide sequence: TGTGCCAGTAGTTCGAAACAGGGGGCAAACTATGGCTACACCTTC. Translated: CASSSKQGANYGYTF. This chain joins TRBV19 and TRBJ1-2, with TRBD1 matching 9 bases. Per germline, CDR1 LNHDA and CDR2 SQIVND (reference sequence). The CDR3 totals 15 residues. Losses at the gene ends were 5 bases for V and 2 bases for J; bases not matched to a gene: 6.

The chain employs TRBV13 and TRBJ2-2; possible D gene TRBD2, 5 bases. Germline CDR1 PRHDT, CDR2 FYEKMQ (reference sequence). Trimming took 5 bases from V and 2 from J, leaving 6 bases between them. The CDR3 totals 13 residues. The CDR3: CASSGLNTGELFF. CDR3 coding DNA: TGTGCCAGCAGCGGACTCAACACCGGGGAGCTGTTTTTT.

The V call is TRBV9, the J call TRBJ2-7, with D perhaps TRBD1 (5 bases). The CDR3 loop spans 14 amino acids. Germline CDR1 and CDR2: SGDLS and YYNGEE. Trimming stripped 0 bases from V and 2 bases from J, with 9 bases between. CDR3 sequence (DNA): TGTGCCAGCAGCGTAGCAGGGTTCACCTACGAGCAGTACTTC. Amino acids: CASSVAGFTYEQYF. The full variable domain, with the rest looked up from reference TRBV9 and TRBJ2-7, is DSGVTQTPKHLITATGQRVTLRCSPRSGDLSVYWYQQSLDQGLQFLIQYYNGEERAKGNILERFSAQQFPDLHSELNLSSLELGDSALYFCASSVAGFTYEQYFGPGTRLTVT.

This rearrangement joins TRBV28 to TRBJ2-5, with 10 bases aligning to TRBD2. This CDR3 region has 17 residues. Unmatched junction bases numbered 9, after V lost 0 bases and J lost 5 bases. Germline V lookup: CDR1 MDHEN, CDR2 SYDVKM. For the CDR3, the DNA is TGTGCCAGCAGTTTATGGGCCCTAGCGGGAGATAGGGAGACCCAGTACTTC. This sequence encodes CASSLWALAGDRETQYF.

This clone was counted only a few times. Relative to the germline gene, one junction end is altered; a read error may explain this. The chain recombines TRBV4-1 with TRBJ1-5, with D unclear. CDR1 is MGHRA, CDR2 YSYEKL, per germline. The CDR3 runs 15 residues. The CDR3 region is CASSPTRGENRPQHF. CDR3 DNA: TGCGCCAGCAGCCCCACAAGAGGAGAAAATCGGCCCCAGCATTTT.

The chain has TRBV4-1 and TRBJ1-1; TRBD1 agrees at 7 bases. This CDR3 contains 16 residues. CDR1 is MGHRA, CDR2 YSYEKL, per germline. With V trimmed by 0 bases and J by 5 bases, 9 bases remained unmatched. In DNA form, the CDR3 reads TGCGCCAGCAGCCAAGAAGGGAGAAGGGGGCAGACTGAAGCTTTCTTT. This sequence encodes CASSQEGRRGQTEAFF.

V usage is TRBV13 and J usage is TRBJ2-3, with D maybe TRBD2 (6 bases). The CDR3 runs to 19 residues. Trimming stripped 2 bases from V and 0 bases from J, with 21 bases between. CDR1 is PRHDT and CDR2 is FYEKMQ in the germline V gene (reference sequence). In nucleotides, the CDR3 is TGTGCCAGCAGCTTAAGGATTAGCGGAGGGTCGGCGAGCACAGATACGCAGTATTTT. Translated: CASSLRISGGSASTDTQYF.

This rearrangement joins TRBV4-1 to TRBJ1-2, with 11 positions matching TRBD1. Germline CDR1 MGHRA, CDR2 YSYEKL. J lost 2 bases, V lost 3 bases, and 5 bases had no gene match. This CDR3 has 16 amino acids. This CDR3 reads CASSQAGQGGNYGYTF. CDR3 coding DNA: TGCGCCAGCAGCCAGGCGGGACAGGGGGGAAACTATGGCTACACCTTC.

Within the sample, this clone is medium-sized. This chain links TRBV6-1 with TRBJ2-1; 8 bases agree with TRBD2. The V and J ends lost 6 bases and 5 bases, in that order; junction bases with no gene match: 9. The CDR3 is made up of 15 amino acids. The germline gives CDR1 MNHNS, CDR2 SASEGT. Here the CDR3 DNA reads TGTGCCAGCAGCGAGGGACTAGAGGGCCACAATGAGCAGTTCTTC. Amino acids: CASSEGLEGHNEQFF.

V and J are TRBV9 and TRBJ2-7; possibly TRBD1 for D (6 bases). The CDR3 runs to 15 residues. CDR1 SGDLS and CDR2 YYNGEE come from the germline V gene. V dropped 3 bases and J dropped 3 bases, with 16 bases sitting between them. Written as DNA, the CDR3 is TGTGCCAGCAGCGCGAACAGGGAGTCCCTCTACGAGCAGTACTTC. Residues: CASSANRESLYEQYF.